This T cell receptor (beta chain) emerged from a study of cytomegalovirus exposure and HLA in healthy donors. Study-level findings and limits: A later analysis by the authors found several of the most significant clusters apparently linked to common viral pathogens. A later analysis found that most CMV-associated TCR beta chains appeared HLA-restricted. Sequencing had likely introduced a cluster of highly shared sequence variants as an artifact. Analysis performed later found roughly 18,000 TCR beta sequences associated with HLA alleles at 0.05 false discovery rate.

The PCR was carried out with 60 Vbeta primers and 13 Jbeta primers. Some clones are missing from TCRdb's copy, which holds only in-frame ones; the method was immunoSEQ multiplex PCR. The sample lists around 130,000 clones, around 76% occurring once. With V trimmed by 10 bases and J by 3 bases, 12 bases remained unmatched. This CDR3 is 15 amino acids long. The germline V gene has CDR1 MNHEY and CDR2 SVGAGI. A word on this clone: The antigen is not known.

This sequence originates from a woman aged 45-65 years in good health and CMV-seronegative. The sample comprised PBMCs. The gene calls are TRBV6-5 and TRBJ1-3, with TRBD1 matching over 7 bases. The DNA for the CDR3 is TGTGCCACCCGAGGGGGCAGGGATTTTGGAAACACCATATATTTT. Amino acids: CATRGGRDFGNTIYF.